This record covers a single T cell receptor (beta chain). This sample stems from a study of regulatory T cells in long-lasting Graves disease. Relying on iRepertoire HTBI primers and Arm-PCR of CDR3 regions, the team built TCR beta libraries. TCRdb reprocessed the multiplex PCR reads with MiXCR, giving one entry per CDR3 protein. The repertoire holds around 450,000 distinct CDR3 sequences, with approximately 16% as singletons. The V and J ends lost 4 bases and 4 bases, in that order; junction bases with no gene match: 5. Germline lookup yields CDR1 SGHNT and CDR2 YYREEE (reference sequence). The CDR3 has 16 residues. As to time point: newly diagnosed GD, antithyroid drugs for less than 3 months. PBMC RNA served as the TCR library source. As a group, patients came from one endocrinology department in Xi'an, China. The sample also formed part of further work on T cells in Graves' hyperthyroidism and ophthalmopathy. This second study notes: First-round RT-PCR with HTBI primers amplified the TCR CDR3 region. Among thyroid clonotypes expanded above 0.001, most also appeared in blood.

The rearrangement links TRBV5-4 to TRBJ2-2; 12 nucleotides match TRBD2. The source was peripheral blood mononuclear cells (PBMCs), collected at new diagnosis, from a patient treated with antithyroid drugs. The TCR comes from a woman in her forties with Graves disease. CDR3 in DNA: TGTGCCAGCAGCGTGGGGACTAGCGGGCTCACCGGGGAGCTGTTTTTT. Translation gives CASSVGTSGLTGELFF.